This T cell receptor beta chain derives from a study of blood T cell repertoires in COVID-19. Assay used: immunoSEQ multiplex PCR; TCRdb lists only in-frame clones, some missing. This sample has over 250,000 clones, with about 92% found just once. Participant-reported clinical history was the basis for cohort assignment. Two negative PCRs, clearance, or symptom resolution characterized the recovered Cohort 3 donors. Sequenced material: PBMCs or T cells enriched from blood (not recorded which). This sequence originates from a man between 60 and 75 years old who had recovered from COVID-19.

CDR3 nucleotide sequence: TGTGCCAGTAGCGACAAGGGACAGGGAGGGAACTATGGCTACACCTTC. Translation: CASSDKGQGGNYGYTF. This chain links TRBV19 with TRBJ1-2, with 9 bases matching TRBD1. The V gene's germline CDR1 is LNHDA and CDR2 SQIVND (reference sequence). The CDR3 loop spans 16 amino acids. V lost 6 bases to trimming and J lost 2 bases; unmatched junction nucleotides: 10.